The clone carrying this T cell receptor beta chain was detected only once. Assay: immunoSEQ multiplex PCR; the TCRdb copy retains only in-frame clones and omits some. The sample has 250,000 to 350,000 clones, roughly 85% seen once. In assigning cohorts, the study relied on participant-reported clinical history. The data originate from a study of blood T cell repertoires in COVID-19. Looking at the study overall: T cells, B-cell-depleted T cells, or PBMCs supplied cDNA or gDNA.

Germline values: CDR1 KGHSH, CDR2 LQKENI. This CDR3 spans 14 amino acids. V shed 2 bases and J shed 3 bases, with 10 bases lying between them. Input material: PBMCs or T cells enriched from blood (not recorded which). The V gene is TRBV18, the J gene TRBJ1-1; perhaps TRBD1 as D (6 bases). The TCR was taken from a woman in her twenties or thirties who had recovered from COVID-19. In DNA form, the CDR3 reads TGTGCCAGCTCACCAGGGGGCTGGGACACTGAAGCTTTCTTT. Translation gives CASSPGGWDTEAFF.